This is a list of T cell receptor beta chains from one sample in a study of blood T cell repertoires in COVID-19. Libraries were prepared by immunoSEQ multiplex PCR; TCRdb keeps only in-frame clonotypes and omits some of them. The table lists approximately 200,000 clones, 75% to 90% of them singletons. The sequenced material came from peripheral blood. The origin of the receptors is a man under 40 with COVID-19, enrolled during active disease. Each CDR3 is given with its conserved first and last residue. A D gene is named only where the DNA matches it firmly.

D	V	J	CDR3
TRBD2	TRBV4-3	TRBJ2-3	CASSRGNSGGNTQYF
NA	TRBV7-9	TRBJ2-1	CASSPDRMHNEQFF
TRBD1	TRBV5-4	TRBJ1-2	CASSVRGRGNYGYTF
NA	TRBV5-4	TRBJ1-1	CASSLVVGTRGAAAFF
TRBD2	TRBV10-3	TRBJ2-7	CAISVTSGAYEQYF
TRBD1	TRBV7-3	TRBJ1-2	CASSPGQGIFYGYTF
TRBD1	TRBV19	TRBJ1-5	CASSRGQAQPQHF
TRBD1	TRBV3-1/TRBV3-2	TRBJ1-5	CASSQGPGGTQPQHF
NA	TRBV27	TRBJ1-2	CASSLSGLGGYTF
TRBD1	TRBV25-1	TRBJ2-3	CASSQTGYTDTQYF
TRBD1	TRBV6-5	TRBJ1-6	CASSYQQGAGNSPLHF
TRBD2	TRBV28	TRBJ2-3	CASNRAGGLDTQYF
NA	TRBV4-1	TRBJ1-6	CASSQDLQGVNSPLHF
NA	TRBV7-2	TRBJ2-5	CASSSYYQETQYF
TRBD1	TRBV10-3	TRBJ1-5	CAIKAGQAMDQPQHF
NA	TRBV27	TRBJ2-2	CASRGVNTGELFF